The table lists the clone carrying this TCR beta chain with many counts. The data belong to a study of tumor-infiltrating lymphocytes in oesophageal squamous cell carcinoma. There are 17 residues in the CDR3. Germline V gene data show CDR1 as MNHEY and CDR2 as SMNVEV (reference sequence). Trimming cost V 4 bases and J 2 bases; bases outside gene matches: 11. Each CDR3 protein gets one entry after TCRdb re-called the PCR reads with MiXCR. Of 20,000 to 25,000 distinct CDR3 sequences in the sample, approximately 34% were seen once. The origin of this receptor is a female donor with esophageal squamous cell carcinoma. This rearrangement joins TRBV27 to TRBJ2-1; 7 bases map to TRBD2. Sequenced: esophageal tumor tissue. CDR3 nucleotide sequence: TGTGCCAGCAGTTCACTAAGCGGGAAGGGCCCCTACAATGAGCAGTTCTTC. Its protein is CASSSLSGKGPYNEQFF.